This T cell receptor beta chain was sequenced during a study of CD8 T cells in Susac syndrome. V gave up 2 bases and J gave up 7 bases, with 8 bases separating them. The germline V gene has CDR1 LGHDT and CDR2 YNNKEL (reference sequence). This CDR3 region has 12 residues. The RNA, about 0.45 to 1 ug, was put through reverse transcription using random hexamers. One entry per CDR3 protein, called by TCRdb with MiXCR from the immunoSEQ multiplex PCR reads. The sample comprises 100,000 to 150,000 distinct CDR3 sequences, 96% of which are singletons, and roughly 0.14% rests with the top ten. High-throughput TCR beta sequencing covered peripheral CD8+ and CD4+ T cells.

Sequencing was carried out using CD4+ T cells from PBMCs. The TCR originated in a human donor with Susac syndrome. The chain couples TRBV3-1 to TRBJ1-1; D call uncertain. CDR3 residues: CASSQLKGEAFF. Written as DNA, the CDR3 is TGTGCCAGCAGCCAATTGAAGGGTGAAGCTTTCTTT. Full variable domain (rest looked up from reference TRBV3-1 and TRBJ1-1): DTAVSQTPKYLVTQMGNDKSIKCEQNLGHDTMYWYKQDSKKFLKIMFSYNNKELIINETVPNRFSPKSPDKAHLNLHINSLELGDSAVYFCASSQLKGEAFFGQGTRLTVV.